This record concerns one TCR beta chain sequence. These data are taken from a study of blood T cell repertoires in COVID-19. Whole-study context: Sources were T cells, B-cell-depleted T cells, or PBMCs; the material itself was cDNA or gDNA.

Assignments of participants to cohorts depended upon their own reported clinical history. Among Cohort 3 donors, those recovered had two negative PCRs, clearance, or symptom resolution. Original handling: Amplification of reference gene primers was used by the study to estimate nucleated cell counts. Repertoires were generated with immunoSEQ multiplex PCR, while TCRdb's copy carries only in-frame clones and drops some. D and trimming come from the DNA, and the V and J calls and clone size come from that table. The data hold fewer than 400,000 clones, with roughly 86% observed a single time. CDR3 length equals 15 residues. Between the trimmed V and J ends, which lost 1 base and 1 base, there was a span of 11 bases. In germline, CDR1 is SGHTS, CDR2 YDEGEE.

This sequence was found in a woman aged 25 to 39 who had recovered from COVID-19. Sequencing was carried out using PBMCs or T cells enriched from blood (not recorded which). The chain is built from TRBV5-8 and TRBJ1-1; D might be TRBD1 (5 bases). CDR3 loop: CASSLSGGGNTEAFF. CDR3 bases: TGTGCCAGCAGCTTGTCGGGGGGTGGGAACACTGAAGCTTTCTTT.